Sequencing of this T cell receptor beta chain was carried out in a study of blood T cell repertoires in COVID-19. This clone was counted between two and nine times. Per the original methods: Amplification with reference gene primers provided the estimates of nucleated cell counts. Method: immunoSEQ multiplex PCR; TCRdb's copy keeps in-frame clones and lacks some. Clone size and the V and J calls come from that table; the DNA yielded D and trimming. The sample contains around 300,000 clones, around 92% of which appear only once. Recovery meant two consecutive negative NP/OP PCR tests, professional clearance, or resolved symptoms. Per the germline V gene, CDR1 is SGHAT and CDR2 is FQNNGV. The CDR3 is 14 residues long. V lost 2 bases and J 3 bases, leaving 8 bases between the germline ends.

This receptor was obtained from a woman between 55 and 75 years old who had recovered from COVID-19. The rearrangement uses TRBV11-2 and TRBJ1-3; D ambiguous. The sequencing sample was made of PBMCs or T cells enriched from blood (not recorded which). The CDR3 DNA reads TGTGCCAGCAGCTTACGAGCGATTGGAAACACCATATATTTT. It yields the protein CASSLRAIGNTIYF. Full variable domain (remainder filled in from reference TRBV11-2 and TRBJ1-3): EAGVAQSPRYKIIEKRQSVAFWCNPISGHATLYWYQQILGQGPKLLIQFQNNGVVDDSQLPKDRFSAERLKGVDSTLKIQPAKLEDSAVYLCASSLRAIGNTIYFGEGSWLTVV.